Listed below are T cell receptor beta chains from one sample, sequenced in a study of response to subunit inactivated influenza vaccine. TCRdb independently ran MiXCR on the RT-PCR reads; one entry per CDR3 protein. The sample yields 610,000 or so distinct CDR3 sequences, around 13% seen once. Sequences were derived from PBMCs from blood, sampled roughly 13 days after vaccination. These TCRs come from a man aged 45-65 years who received an inactivated influenza vaccine. The CDR3 runs from the conserved cysteine through the conserved F or W. Fields, in order: D gene, clone size, J gene, V gene, CDR3 DNA, CDR3 protein. A D gene is named only where the DNA matches it firmly. The size of a clone is reported for some rows only, either as once, few or many, or as a class for expanded clones.

>NA|many|TRBJ1-3|TRBV20-1
TGCAGTGCGCCTTCCGGGACGGCTGGAAACACCATATATTTT
CSAPSGTAGNTIYF
>TRBD2|once|TRBJ2-1|TRBV27
TGTGCCAGCAGCCTGTCGACTAGCGGGGGGGGCGATGAGCAGTTCTTC
CASSLSTSGGGDEQFF
>NA|few|TRBJ2-7|TRBV4-2
TGTGCCAGCAGCCGGGACATCGGCTACGAGCAGTACTTC
CASSRDIGYEQYF
>NA|NA|TRBJ2-3|TRBV2
TGTGCCAGCAGTGAAAGCGGAAAAAGAACAGATACGCAGTATTTT
CASSESGKRTDTQYF
>NA|NA|TRBJ1-5|TRBV12-3/TRBV12-4
TGTGCCAGCAGTTTAGATGGAAGAGGGAGCAATCAGCCCCAGCATTTT
CASSLDGRGSNQPQHF
>NA|NA|TRBJ2-3|TRBV29-1
TGCAGCGTTGTCGTCCGGTCCACAGATACGCAGTATTTT
CSVVVRSTDTQYF
>NA|NA|TRBJ1-5|TRBV27
TGTGCCAGCAGTAGCGACCCCACCATCAGAGGCCAGCCCCAGCATTTT
CASSSDPTIRGQPQHF
>NA|NA|TRBJ2-5|TRBV2
TGTGCCAGCAGTGAACCACAAGAGACCCAGTACTTC
CASSEPQETQYF
>NA|few|TRBJ2-4|TRBV4-3
TGCGCCAGCAGCCAAGGGCTCCCTCCAAACATTCAGTACTTC
CASSQGLPPNIQYF
>NA|NA|TRBJ2-1|TRBV12-3/TRBV12-4
TGTGCCAGCACCCCCTCACTAGAGGTGGGCGAGCAGTTCTTC
CASTPSLEVGEQFF
>NA|NA|TRBJ2-5|TRBV20-1
TGCAGTGCTAGAGATCAAGGAGGGTCCGGACGGGCCCAGTACTTC
CSARDQGGSGRAQYF
>NA|few|TRBJ1-5|TRBV18
TGTGCCAGCTCAATCTGGGGTGTGGGCAATCAGCCCCAGCATTTT
CASSIWGVGNQPQHF
>NA|few|TRBJ1-1|TRBV25-1
TGTGCCAGCAGTGAATATATAGGGAAAGCTTTCTTT
CASSEYIGKAFF
>TRBD1|few|TRBJ2-5|TRBV6-5
TGTGCCAGCAGTTACTCGACAGGGCCCGAGACCCAGTACTTC
CASSYSTGPETQYF
>TRBD2|few|TRBJ2-2|TRBV7-2
TGTGCCAGCAGTCCACTAGCGGGGGTGACGAACACCGGGGAGCTGTTTTTT
CASSPLAGVTNTGELFF
>NA|NA|TRBJ2-3|TRBV20-1
TGCAGTGCTAGAGTTTTGGGGGTCGGCACAGATACGCAGTATTTT
CSARVLGVGTDTQYF
>NA|NA|TRBJ2-3|TRBV28
TGTGCCAGCCGATTCAAAGGGCCCCTTCGGACAGATACGCAGTATTTT
CASRFKGPLRTDTQYF
>TRBD1|NA|TRBJ2-1|TRBV20-1
TGCAGTGCTAGAAGAGGGACAGGCAACACCTACAATGAGCAGTTCTTC
CSARRGTGNTYNEQFF
>TRBD2|many|TRBJ2-2|TRBV15
TGTGCCACCAGCAGGGGACTAGCGGCGACTACCGGGGAGCTGTTTTTT
CATSRGLAATTGELFF
>TRBD2|NA|TRBJ2-1|TRBV4-3
TGCGCCAGCAGCCAAGGAGGTAGCGGGGGACCCTCCTACAATGAGCAGTTCTTC
CASSQGGSGGPSYNEQFF
>NA|NA|TRBJ2-1|TRBV24-1
TGTGCCACCAGTGATGTGGACGGGAGCTCCTACAATGAGCAGTTCTTC
CATSDVDGSSYNEQFF